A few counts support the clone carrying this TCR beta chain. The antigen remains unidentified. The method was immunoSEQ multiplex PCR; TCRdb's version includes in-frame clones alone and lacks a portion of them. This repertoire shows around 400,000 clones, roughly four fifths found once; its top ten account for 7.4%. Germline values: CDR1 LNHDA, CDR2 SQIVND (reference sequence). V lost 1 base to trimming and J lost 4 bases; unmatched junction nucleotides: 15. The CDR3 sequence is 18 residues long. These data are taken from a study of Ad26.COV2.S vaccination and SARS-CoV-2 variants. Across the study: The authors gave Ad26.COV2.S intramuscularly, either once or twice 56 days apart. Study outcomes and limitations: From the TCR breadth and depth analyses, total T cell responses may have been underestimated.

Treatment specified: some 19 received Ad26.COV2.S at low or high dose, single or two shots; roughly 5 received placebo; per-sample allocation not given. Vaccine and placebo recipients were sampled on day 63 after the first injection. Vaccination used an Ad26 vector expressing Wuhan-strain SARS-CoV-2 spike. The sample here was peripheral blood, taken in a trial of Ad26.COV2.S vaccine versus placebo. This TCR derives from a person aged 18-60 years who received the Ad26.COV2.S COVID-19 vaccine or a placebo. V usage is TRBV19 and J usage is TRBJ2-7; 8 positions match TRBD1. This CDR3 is CASSIATDRARRTYEQYF. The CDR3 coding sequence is TGTGCCAGTAGTATAGCTACGGACAGGGCGCGGAGGACGTACGAGCAGTACTTC.